One sample yielded the 14 T cell receptor beta chains listed below, sequenced in a study of blood T cell repertoires in COVID-19 (dated by TCRdb to 2020 to 2021). The library came from the immunoSEQ multiplex PCR assay. TCRdb took this table from immuneACCESS and kept in-frame rearrangements with V and J called. Such tables lack part of the clones; where checked against another copy, unresolved V genes explain under half of the gap, and the rest is unexplained. This sample gives approximately 280,000 clones in total; around 90% of them show up just once. Clones ranked in the top ten supply about 1.7% of the sample. Sequenced: PBMCs or T cells enriched from blood (not recorded which). The receptors originated from a woman aged 18 to 35 with acute COVID-19.

A note on this clone: Other DNA sequences from this sample encode an identical CDR3 as well. This chain uses TRBV9 with TRBJ2-7; 7 positions match TRBD1. CDR1 SGDLS and CDR2 YYNGEE come from the germline V gene. The CDR3 loop spans 14 amino acids. J lost 2 bases, V lost 0 bases, and 2 bases had no gene match. In nucleotides, the CDR3 is TGTGCCAGCAGCGTAGGGACAGGTACCTACGAGCAGTACTTC. As protein: CASSVGTGTYEQYF.

This chain connects TRBV28 to TRBJ1-1; TRBD1 agrees at 9 bases. Trimming cost V 4 bases and J 6 bases; bases outside gene matches: 9. This CDR3 has 15 residues. Germline CDR1 and CDR2: MDHEN and SYDVKM. CDR3 nucleotide sequence: TGTGCCAGCAGTTCGACAGGGGGGCCCACGGCTGAAGCTTTCTTT. It codes for CASSSTGGPTAEAFF.

The chain has TRBV15 and TRBJ1-1; D is undetermined. Per germline, CDR1 LNHNV and CDR2 YYDKDF (reference sequence). V was shortened by 1 base and J by 6 bases, with 15 bases between the two germline ends. The CDR3 runs to 15 residues. CDR3 residues: CATSRVTGGDAEAFF. The DNA of the CDR3 is TGTGCCACCAGCAGAGTAACGGGTGGTGACGCTGAAGCTTTCTTT.

The rearrangement uses TRBV5-5 and TRBJ2-1; 7 nucleotides line up with TRBD2. The ends lost 2 bases at V and 5 bases at J; junction bases unmatched: 7. CDR1 and CDR2 (germline): SGHKS, YYEKEE (reference sequence). CDR3 length equals 15 residues. The CDR3 region is CASSFGSGTHNEQFF. The CDR3 DNA follows: TGTGCCAGCAGCTTCGGAAGCGGGACCCACAATGAGCAGTTCTTC.

The genes are TRBV25-1 and TRBJ1-1; no clear D gene. CDR3 length: 15 amino acids. V was clipped by 0 bases and J by 2 bases, with 10 bases between them. Germline values: CDR1 MGHDK, CDR2 SYGVNS. The CDR3 DNA follows: TGTGCCAGCAGTGAATATCACGAGGTTAACACTGAAGCTTTCTTT. It yields the protein CASSEYHEVNTEAFF.

This clone was recorded a few times. This chain uses TRBV4-2 with TRBJ2-1, with D hard to call. The CDR3 loop spans 17 amino acids. Trimming cost V 2 bases and J 6 bases, with 20 bases left between them. Germline assignment: CDR1 LGHNA and CDR2 YNFKEQ. CDR3 sequence (DNA): TGTGCCAGCAGCCAAACCCTGACTCAGCCCTCTTCCAATGAGCAGTTCTTC. It translates to CASSQTLTQPSSNEQFF.

The rearrangement joins TRBV29-1 to TRBJ2-1; 9 bases match TRBD2. Germline V CDR1 and CDR2: SQVTM, ANQGSEA. Trimming removed 5 bases from V and 3 bases from J; junction bases left unmatched: 5. The CDR3 extends over 14 amino acids. CDR3 nucleotides: TGCAGCGTTAAGCTAGCGGGAAACTACAATGAGCAGTTCTTC. Translated: CSVKLAGNYNEQFF.

The chain couples TRBV7-3 to TRBJ2-1; D might be TRBD2 (6 bases). Per the germline V gene, CDR1 is SGHTA and CDR2 is FQGTGA. Deletions cut 3 bases from V and 2 bases from J, with 11 bases between. The CDR3 runs to 15 residues. CDR3 protein: CASSFGSEPYNEQFF. The CDR3 coding sequence is TGTGCCAGCAGCTTCGGGAGTGAACCCTACAATGAGCAGTTCTTC. The complete variable domain, with remaining parts taken from reference TRBV7-3 and TRBJ2-1, reads GAGVSQTPSNKVTEKGKYVELRCDPISGHTALYWYRQSLGQGPEFLIYFQGTGAADDSGLPNDRFFAVRPEGSVSTLKIQRTERGDSAVYLCASSFGSEPYNEQFFGPGTRLTVL.

V is TRBV7-9 and J is TRBJ2-5, with D perhaps TRBD2 (5 bases). Germline CDR1 is SEHNR and CDR2 is FQNEAQ (reference sequence). V lost 2 bases and J 5 bases, leaving 12 bases between the germline ends. There are 14 residues in the CDR3. The CDR3 region has the DNA TGTGCCAGCAGCTTAAGGGAGATCCAGGAGACCCAGTACTTC. It encodes CASSLREIQETQYF. The complete variable domain, with remaining parts taken from reference TRBV7-9 and TRBJ2-5, reads DTGVSQNPRHKITKRGQNVTFRCDPISEHNRLYWYRQTLGQGPEFLTYFQNEAQLEKSRLLSDRFSAERPKGSFSTLEIQRTEQGDSAMYLCASSLREIQETQYFGPGTRLLVL.

The chain combines TRBV6-1 with TRBJ1-5, with TRBD1 matching 8 bases. Looked up from germline, CDR1 is MNHNS and CDR2 is SASEGT. The CDR3 has 17 residues. Trimming at V came to 0 bases and at J to 4 bases, leaving 8 bases not matched to a gene. CDR3 amino acids: CASSEALRTGQNQPQHF. CDR3 nucleotides: TGTGCCAGCAGTGAAGCTCTTAGGACAGGGCAGAATCAGCCCCAGCATTTT.

This clone has only one observation. The J gene is TRBJ2-2, the V gene TRBV7-9, with 7 bases identical to TRBD1. The ends lost 2 bases at V and 7 bases at J; junction bases unmatched: 4. Germline values: CDR1 SEHNR, CDR2 FQNEAQ (reference sequence). This CDR3 region has 14 residues. The CDR3 sequence is CASSLNRGGGELFF. In DNA form, the CDR3 reads TGTGCCAGCAGCTTAAACAGGGGCGGCGGGGAGCTGTTTTTT.

V usage is TRBV14 and J usage is TRBJ2-7; 7 bases match TRBD2. Germline-derived CDR1 and CDR2 are SGHDN and FVKESK. CDR3 length: 14 amino acids. After removal of 4 bases from V and 6 bases from J, the junction contained 9 bases not matched to a gene. The CDR3 here is CASSPSLARVEQYF. The CDR3 bases are TGTGCCAGCAGCCCATCACTAGCGAGGGTCGAGCAGTACTTC.

This chain uses TRBV19 with TRBJ2-5, with D perhaps TRBD2 (6 bases). The ends were cut back, 3 bases at V and 6 bases at J, with 14 bases in the middle. This CDR3 contains 14 residues. Per the germline V gene, CDR1 is LNHDA and CDR2 is SQIVND (reference sequence). CDR3 bases: TGTGCCAGTAGTATGGGGGGAGAGGTAAAGACCCAGTACTTC. Protein: CASSMGGEVKTQYF.

The chain links TRBV12-2 to TRBJ1-1; TRBD1, the table's D call, was not compared with the DNA. TRBV12-2 is a listed pseudogene. This CDR3 has 22 residues. The chain's CDR3 is CASRLGGTGVGQVETGNTEAFF. As DNA, the CDR3 is TGTGCAAGTCGCTTAGGAGGGACAGGGGTGGGACAGGTGGAGACGGGGAACACTGAAGCTTTCTTT.